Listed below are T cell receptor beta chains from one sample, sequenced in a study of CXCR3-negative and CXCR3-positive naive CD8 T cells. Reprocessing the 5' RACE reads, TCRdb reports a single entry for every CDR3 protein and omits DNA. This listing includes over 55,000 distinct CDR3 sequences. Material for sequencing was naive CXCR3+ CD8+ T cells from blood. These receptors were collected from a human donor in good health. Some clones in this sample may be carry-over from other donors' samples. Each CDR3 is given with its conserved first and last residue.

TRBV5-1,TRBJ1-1,CASSRGGFTEAFF
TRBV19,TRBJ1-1,CASSIPAGAFF
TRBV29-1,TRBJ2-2,CSVEDQGTGRGELFF
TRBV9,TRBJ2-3,CASSGQGADTQYF
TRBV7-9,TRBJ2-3,CASSPRDSSTDTQYF
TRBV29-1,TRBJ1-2,CSVRAVTGGGYTF
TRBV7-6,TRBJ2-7,CASSRGLDRGDYYEQYF
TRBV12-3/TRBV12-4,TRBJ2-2,CASSSSGAGAGELFF
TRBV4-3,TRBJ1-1,CASSQGSGTGNTEAFF
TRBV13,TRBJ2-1,CASSLPTSGGSYNEQFF
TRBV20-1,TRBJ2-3,CSTSTRRGYPDTQYF
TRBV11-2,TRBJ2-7,CASSPTPGQGYEQYF
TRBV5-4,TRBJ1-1,CASSRDGGNTEAFF
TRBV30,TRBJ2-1,CAWSVVAGDNEQFF
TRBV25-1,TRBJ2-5,CASSEYLTTQETQYF
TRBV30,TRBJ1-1,CAWSTGQDLEAFF
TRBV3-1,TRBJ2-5,CASSQAAAVYQETQYF